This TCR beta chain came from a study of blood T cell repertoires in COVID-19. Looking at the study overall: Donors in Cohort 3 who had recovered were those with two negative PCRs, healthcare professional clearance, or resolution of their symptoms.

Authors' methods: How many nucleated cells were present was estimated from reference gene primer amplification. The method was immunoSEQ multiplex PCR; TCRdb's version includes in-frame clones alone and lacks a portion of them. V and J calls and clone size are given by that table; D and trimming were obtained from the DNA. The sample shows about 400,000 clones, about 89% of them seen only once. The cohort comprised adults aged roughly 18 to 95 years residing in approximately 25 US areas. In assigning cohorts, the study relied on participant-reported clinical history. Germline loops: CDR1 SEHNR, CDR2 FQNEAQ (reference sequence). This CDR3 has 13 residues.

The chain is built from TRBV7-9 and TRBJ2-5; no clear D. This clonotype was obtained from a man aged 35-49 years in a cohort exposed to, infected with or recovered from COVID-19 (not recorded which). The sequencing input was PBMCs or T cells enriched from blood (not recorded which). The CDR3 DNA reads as TGTGTTACTCGTTACTGGGCCCAAGAGACCCAGTACTTC. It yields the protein CVTRYWAQETQYF.